Below, 21 T cell receptor beta chains from the same sample are listed, as sequenced in a study of T-cell memory formation after mild COVID-19. TCRdb fed the 5' RACE reads into MiXCR, producing one record per CDR3 protein. The table has around 300,000 distinct CDR3 sequences, 18% seen once. The material sequenced was PBMCs or a T cell subset sorted from them (not recorded which). The receptors were gathered from a man between 18 and 35 years old who had mild COVID-19 (a few samples of this study predate the infection). Cell type and time point are not known.

There are many counts of this clonotype. The chain employs TRBV11-2 and TRBJ2-5; D might be TRBD2 (7 bases). This CDR3 is 14 amino acids long. Germline loops: CDR1 SGHAT, CDR2 FQNNGV. V was trimmed by 4 bases and J by 5 bases, leaving 14 bases between them. Here the CDR3 DNA reads TGTGCCAGCAGCTCCGTGGGGGGGCGGGAGACCCAGTACTTC. Encoded protein: CASSSVGGRETQYF.

This clonotype was detected only a few times. The rearrangement links TRBV24-1 to TRBJ2-5, with D perhaps TRBD1 or TRBD2 (6 bases each). The V end lost 4 bases, the J end lost 4 bases, and 18 bases lay between the germline ends. The CDR3 totals 16 residues. The germline V gene encodes CDR1 KGHDR and CDR2 SFDVKD. The CDR3 nucleotides read TGTGCCACCAGTGAGCGTGGGGGGCACAGCAGAGAGACCCAGTACTTC. Its protein product is CATSERGGHSRETQYF.

This clonotype was seen many times. The chain uses TRBV6-2 or TRBV6-3 and TRBJ2-3; D is uncertain. CDR3 length: 12 amino acids. Trimming took off 3 bases at V and 6 bases at J, with 7 bases between the two ends. Germline assignment: CDR1 MNHEY and CDR2 SVGEGT. The CDR3 loop is CASSYIHDTQYF. The CDR3 DNA reads TGTGCCAGCAGTTATATCCACGATACGCAGTATTTT.

The table lists this clonotype with many counts. The chain has TRBV30 and TRBJ1-5; possible D gene TRBD1, 5 bases. Trimming took 5 bases from V and 6 from J, leaving 23 bases between them. Per germline, CDR1 GTSNPN and CDR2 SVGIG (reference sequence). This CDR3 has 16 amino acids. For the CDR3, the DNA is TGTGCCTGGTCTATAATGGGGGGAAGTCAAGGTCAGCCCCAGCATTTT. As protein: CAWSIMGGSQGQPQHF. The whole variable domain, remainder taken from reference TRBV30 and TRBJ1-5, is SQTIHQWPATLVQPVGSPLSLECTVEGTSNPNLYWYRQAAGRGLQLLFYSVGIGQISSEVPQNLSASRPQDRQFILSSKKLLLSDSGFYLCAWSIMGGSQGQPQHFGDGTRLSIL.

The chain uses TRBV20-1 and TRBJ1-1; D may be TRBD1 (6 bases). The CDR3 totals 15 residues. Trimming pared 5 bases from V and 1 base from J, leaving 17 bases between. The germline V gene has CDR1 DFQATT and CDR2 SNEGSKA (reference sequence). CDR3 DNA: TGCAGTGCTGAGAGGAGGGGAGGGGGGAACACTGAAGCTTTCTTT. It yields the protein CSAERRGGGNTEAFF.

The chain joins TRBV6-5 to TRBJ2-7; D call uncertain. This CDR3 has 14 residues. Between the trimmed V and J ends, which lost 5 bases and 0 bases, there was a span of 11 bases. CDR1 is MNHEY, CDR2 SVGAGI, per germline. The CDR3 loop reads CASSPHYGSYEQYV. The CDR3 DNA reads as TGTGCCAGCAGTCCCCACTACGGCTCCTACGAGCAGTACGTC.

This clonotype turned up a few times. The rearrangement links TRBV28 to TRBJ2-7; 7 nucleotides match TRBD1. CDR1 is MDHEN and CDR2 is SYDVKM in the germline V gene. The CDR3 loop spans 18 amino acids. The V segment lost 5 bases and the J segment 3 bases; nucleotides outside the gene matches: 19. CDR3 DNA sequence: TGTGCCAGCAGTCCGCGTACTTTCGCAAGACAGGGAAACTACGAGCAGTACGTC. It yields the protein CASSPRTFARQGNYEQYV.

This clonotype has just a few counts. The J gene is TRBJ2-3, the V gene TRBV24-1; maybe TRBD1 (5 bases). V was trimmed by 3 bases and J by 2 bases, leaving 11 bases between them. This CDR3 is built from 15 residues. The germline V gene has CDR1 KGHDR and CDR2 SFDVKD. CDR3 nucleotides: TGTGCCACCAGTGATCCCAGGGCTTACACAGATACGCAGTATTTT. It translates to CATSDPRAYTDTQYF.

J is TRBJ2-3 and V is TRBV7-3; D is unresolved. This CDR3 has 13 residues. Germline V gene lookup returns CDR1 SGHTA and CDR2 FQGTGA. V lost 3 bases to trimming and J lost 5 bases, with 9 bases between them. The CDR3 coding sequence is TGTGCCAGCAGCTTCTATGTGGGAGATACGCAGTATTTT. This encodes CASSFYVGDTQYF.

This clonotype was counted only a few times. The chain combines TRBV4-3 with TRBJ1-3, with D unresolved. The CDR3 runs 14 residues. CDR1 is LGHNA, CDR2 YSLEER, per germline. V was trimmed by 2 bases and J by 3 bases, leaving 8 bases between them. CDR3 sequence reads: CASSQSFVGNTIYF. Written as DNA, the CDR3 is TGCGCCAGCAGCCAATCTTTTGTTGGAAACACCATATATTTT.

The chain recombines TRBV7-2 with TRBJ1-1; TRBD1 matches 7 bases. V trimming: 2 bases; J trimming: 0 bases; junction bases outside the gene matches: 9. CDR3 size: 17 residues. Germline-derived CDR1 and CDR2 are SGHTA and FQGNSA. The CDR3 loop reads CASSLPRGMAMNTEAFF. The CDR3 DNA follows: TGTGCCAGCAGCTTACCCAGGGGGATGGCCATGAACACTGAAGCTTTCTTT.

V usage is TRBV6-2 or TRBV6-3 and J usage is TRBJ2-6; no clear D. V was cut by 2 bases and J by 2 bases, with 4 bases left in between. The length of the CDR3 is 14 residues. The germline CDR1 and CDR2 sequences are MNHEY and SVGEGT. CDR3 sequence: CASSYRAGANVLTF. The DNA for the CDR3 is TGTGCCAGCAGTTACAGGGCTGGGGCCAACGTCCTGACTTTC.

This clonotype has a handful of counts. The chain employs TRBV7-9 and TRBJ1-1; D not certain. There are 13 residues in the CDR3. Germline V gives CDR1 SEHNR, CDR2 FQNEAQ (reference sequence). V dropped 4 bases and J dropped 1 base, with 7 bases sitting between them. DNA for the CDR3: TGTGCCAGCAGCTCATCACAGAACACTGAAGCTTTCTTT. It codes for CASSSSQNTEAFF.

The V and J genes are TRBV27 and TRBJ1-5; no firm D call. Germline V gives CDR1 MNHEY, CDR2 SMNVEV (reference sequence). This CDR3 has 17 residues. V dropped 7 bases and J dropped 1 base, with 20 bases sitting between them. The CDR3 bases are TGTGCCAGCACGGCATTCGGACCTCATATCAGCAATCAGCCCCAGCATTTT. It codes for CASTAFGPHISNQPQHF.

This chain uses TRBV11-2 with TRBJ2-5, with no clear D. Germline V gene data show CDR1 as SGHAT and CDR2 as FQNNGV. The V end lost 7 bases, the J end lost 5 bases, and 14 bases lay between the germline ends. This CDR3 region has 13 residues. CDR3 sequence reads: CASTSPGRETQYF. CDR3 in DNA: TGTGCCAGCACATCCCCGGGCAGGGAGACCCAGTACTTC.

This clonotype was counted only a few times. This rearrangement joins TRBV6-5 to TRBJ2-7; D is perhaps TRBD2 (6 bases). Germline CDR1 MNHEY, CDR2 SVGAGI. The CDR3 has 13 amino acids. Trimming shortened V by 6 bases and J by 9 bases, and 18 bases separated the two germline ends. The CDR3 DNA reads TGTGCCAGCAGCCACCGCGGGACTTCTGGGCAGTACTTC. Translating gives CASSHRGTSGQYF.

A few counts support this clonotype. The rearrangement links TRBV20-1 to TRBJ2-7, with D possibly TRBD1 on 5 matching bases. The V end was cut by 6 bases, the J end by 0 bases, with 15 bases between. The germline CDR1 and CDR2 sequences are DFQATT and SNEGSKA (reference sequence). CDR3 size: 14 residues. DNA for the CDR3: TGCAGTGCACACAGGCGGTCTAACTCCTACGAGCAGTACTTC. It specifies CSAHRRSNSYEQYF.

This chain uses TRBV4-2 with TRBJ2-1; 8 nucleotides align to TRBD2. The CDR3 length is 14 residues. From germline, CDR1 is LGHNA and CDR2 YNFKEQ. V dropped 8 bases and J dropped 10; count of bases not matched to a gene: 13. The CDR3 loop is CASGPGGPLSEQFF. The CDR3 nucleotides read TGTGCCAGCGGACCGGGGGGGCCCCTTAGCGAGCAGTTCTTC.

This clonotype was seen a handful of times. The V and J genes are TRBV4-1 and TRBJ2-3; 9 bases are shared with TRBD2. Germline V gives CDR1 MGHRA, CDR2 YSYEKL. Germline trimming cut 4 bases from V and 3 bases from J; bases unmatched to any gene: 5. This CDR3 has 15 amino acids. CDR3 sequence: CASSRRGGLTDTQYF. The CDR3 DNA is TGCGCCAGCAGCCGGCGGGGGGGCCTTACAGATACGCAGTATTTT.

The V call is TRBV5-4, the J call TRBJ1-1; tentative D call: TRBD1 (5 bases). This CDR3 spans 18 amino acids. Deletions cut 4 bases from V and 9 bases from J, with 31 bases between. Germline loops: CDR1 SGHNT, CDR2 YYREEE (reference sequence). The chain's CDR3 is CASSPRYPGGTPERQAFF. The CDR3 coding sequence is TGTGCCAGCAGCCCCCGATATCCAGGTGGGACGCCTGAGCGCCAAGCTTTCTTT.

This clonotype appeared a few times. The gene calls are TRBV12-3 or TRBV12-4 and TRBJ1-6; D is unresolved. The CDR3 has 15 amino acids. Between the trimmed V and J ends, which lost 7 bases and 7 bases, there was a span of 17 bases. The DNA for the CDR3 is TGTGCCAGCACCCAAGGTCAGGCGTGGAATTCACCCCTCCACTTT. Translation: CASTQGQAWNSPLHF.